This T cell receptor beta chain was documented in a study of blood T cell repertoires in COVID-19. Using immunoSEQ multiplex PCR, the repertoire was profiled, and TCRdb retains in-frame clones only, with some absent. The profile covers about 160,000 clones, with around 86% appearing a single time and 10% to 15% taken by the ten largest. This CDR3 has 19 residues. V trimming: 4 bases; J trimming: 0 bases; junction bases outside the gene matches: 13. Germline V CDR1 and CDR2: MNHNS, SASEGT. The gene calls are TRBV6-1 and TRBJ1-5; TRBD1 matches 9 bases. The sequenced sample consisted of peripheral blood. The TCR was taken from a man aged 65 to 79 who had recovered from COVID-19. CDR3 loop: CASSGYRGRRSHSNQPQHF. The CDR3 nucleotides are TGTGCCAGCAGTGGTTACAGGGGGCGCAGGTCCCATAGCAATCAGCCCCAGCATTTT.